Listed below are T cell receptor beta chains from one sample, sequenced in a study of identical twins. TCRdb fed the 5' RACE reads into MiXCR, producing one record per CDR3 protein. The top ten hold around 1.7% of the sample, which has hundreds of thousands of distinct CDR3 sequences, 6.1% seen once. Sequenced input: naive T cells sorted from blood. Receptors originate from a man between 18 and 29 years old in good health. The CDR3 runs from the conserved cysteine through the conserved F or W. D genes are given only for firm matches. Size is stated for part of the rows, as once, few or many counts, or as a class when the clone is expanded.

J | D | V | size | length | DNA | CDR3
TRBJ2-3 | . | TRBV12-3/TRBV12-4 | . | 16 | TGTGCCAGCAGTTTAGTTTTGAGCCCAGAGGGGGATACGCAGTATTTT | CASSLVLSPEGDTQYF
TRBJ2-7 | . | TRBV5-6 | many | 14 | TGTGCCAGCAGCGCACTGTCAGATACCTACGAGCAGTACTTC | CASSALSDTYEQYF
TRBJ2-2 | . | TRBV6-5 | . | 14 | TGTGCCAGCAGTTACGGCTTGGGTCAGGGGGAGCTGTTTTTT | CASSYGLGQGELFF
TRBJ2-1 | TRBD2 | TRBV6-5 | many | 14 | TGTGCCAGCAGTTACAGCGGGGGGGACAATGAGCAGTTCTTC | CASSYSGGDNEQFF
TRBJ1-5 | TRBD1 | TRBV20-1 | few | 13 | TGCAGTGCTAGAGGGACAGGAAATCAGCCCCAGCATTTT | CSARGTGNQPQHF
TRBJ2-1 | . | TRBV20-1 | many | 13 | TGCAGTGCTAGAGAATCTGTGGTGTATGAGCAGTTCTTC | CSARESVVYEQFF
TRBJ2-7 | . | TRBV7-8 | . | 14 | TGTGCCAGCAGCTTATTTGCGGGGTTCGACGAGCAGTACTTC | CASSLFAGFDEQYF
TRBJ2-5 | . | TRBV5-1 | many | 15 | TGCGCCAGCAGCTTGTTGGGACACCCACAAGAGACCCAGTACTTC | CASSLLGHPQETQYF
TRBJ2-1 | . | TRBV12-3/TRBV12-4 | many | 11 | TGTGCCAGCACCAACGCAAGGGGGCAGTTCTTC | CASTNARGQFF
TRBJ1-1 | . | TRBV7-9 | few | 15 | TGTGCCAGCAGCGACGGACGCCCCGACAAGGCTGAAGCTTTCTTT | CASSDGRPDKAEAFF
TRBJ2-1 | . | TRBV29-1 | many | 8 | TGCAGCGTTGAGGTCGGGTTCTTC | CSVEVGFF
TRBJ2-2 | . | TRBV19 | few | 15 | TGTGCCAGTAGCGAAACGTGGGGGAACACCGGGGAGCTGTTTTTT | CASSETWGNTGELFF
TRBJ1-6 | . | TRBV20-1 | many | 14 | TGCAGTGCTAGAGCTCAGAGGAATAATTCACCCCTCCACTTT | CSARAQRNNSPLHF
TRBJ2-6 | . | TRBV18 | few | 15 | TGTGCCAGCTCAGCGGAGACATCCGGGGCCAACGTCCTGACTTTC | CASSAETSGANVLTF
TRBJ2-7 | TRBD2 | TRBV5-6 | . | 16 | TGTGCCAGCAGCCCTGGCGAGGGGACTATACCCATCGAGCAGTACTTC | CASSPGEGTIPIEQYF
TRBJ2-3 | TRBD1 | TRBV5-1 | . | 14 | TGCGCCAGCAGCGTGACAGGGACCACAGATACGCAGTATTTT | CASSVTGTTDTQYF
TRBJ1-1 | TRBD1 | TRBV29-1 | many | 13 | TGCAGCGTTGGCGACAGGGAGAACACTGAAGCTTTCTTT | CSVGDRENTEAFF